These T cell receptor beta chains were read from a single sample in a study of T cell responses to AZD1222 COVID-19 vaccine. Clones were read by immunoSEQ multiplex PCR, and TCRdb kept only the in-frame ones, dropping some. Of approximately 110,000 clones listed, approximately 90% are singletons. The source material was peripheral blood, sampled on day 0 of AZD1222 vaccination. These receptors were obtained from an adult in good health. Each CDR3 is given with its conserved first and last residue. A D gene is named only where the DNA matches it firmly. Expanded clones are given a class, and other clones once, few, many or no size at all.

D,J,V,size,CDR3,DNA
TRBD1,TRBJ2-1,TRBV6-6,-,CASSYGTGGGNEQFF,TGTGCCAGCAGTTACGGGACAGGGGGAGGAAATGAGCAGTTCTTC
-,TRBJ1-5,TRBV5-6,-,CASSLGILSNQPQHF,TGTGCCAGCAGCTTGGGCATTCTAAGCAATCAGCCCCAGCATTTT
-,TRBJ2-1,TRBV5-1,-,CASSFPSDDEQFF,TGCGCCAGCAGCTTTCCTAGCGACGATGAGCAGTTCTTC
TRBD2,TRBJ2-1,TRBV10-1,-,CASSESGLAGGYNEQFF,TGCGCCAGCAGTGAGTCGGGACTAGCGGGGGGGTACAATGAGCAGTTCTTC
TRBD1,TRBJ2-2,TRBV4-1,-,CASSPRDRRNTGELFF,TGCGCCAGCAGCCCCCGGGACAGGCGGAACACCGGGGAGCTGTTTTTT
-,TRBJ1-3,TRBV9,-,CASSVSLGSASGNTIYF,TGTGCCAGCAGCGTATCCTTGGGGTCGGCCTCTGGAAACACCATATATTTT
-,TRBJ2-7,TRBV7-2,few,CASSLSGAYEQYF,TGTGCCAGCAGCTTATCCGGGGCCTACGAGCAGTACTTC
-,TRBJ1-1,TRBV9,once,CASSVGGGPNTEAFF,TGTGCCAGCAGCGTAGGAGGGGGGCCGAACACTGAAGCTTTCTTT
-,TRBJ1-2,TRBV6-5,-,CASSYDANTYGYTF,TGTGCCAGCAGTTACGATGCGAATACCTATGGCTACACCTTC
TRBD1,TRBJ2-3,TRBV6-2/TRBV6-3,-,CASSYGTGSPDTQYF,TGTGCCAGCAGTTACGGGACAGGGTCCCCAGATACGCAGTATTTT
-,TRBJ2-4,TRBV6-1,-,CASSEAGLTEMLKNIQYF,TGTGCCAGCAGTGAAGCGGGTTTGACAGAAATGCTGAAAAACATTCAGTACTTC
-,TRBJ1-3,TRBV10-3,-,CAISEGGSGGNTIYF,TGTGCCATCAGTGAGGGCGGATCCGGGGGAAACACCATATATTTT
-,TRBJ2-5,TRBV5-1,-,CASSLAPGSETQYF,TGCGCCAGCAGCTTGGCCCCTGGGTCCGAGACCCAGTACTTC
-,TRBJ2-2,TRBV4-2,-,CASSPGRGAGELFF,TGTGCCAGCAGCCCTGGAAGGGGGGCTGGGGAGCTGTTTTTT
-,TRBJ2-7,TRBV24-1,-,CATSDPGRPRTQTYEQYF,TGTGCCACCAGTGATCCTGGACGTCCGCGAACCCAGACTTACGAGCAGTACTTC
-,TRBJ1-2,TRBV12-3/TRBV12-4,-,CASSLLQGGNTF,TGTGCCAGCAGTTTATTACAGGGAGGAAATACCTTC
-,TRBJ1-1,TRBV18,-,CASSPGHPNTEAFF,TGTGCCAGCTCCCCGGGACACCCTAACACTGAAGCTTTCTTT
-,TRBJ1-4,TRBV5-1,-,CASSPPLAGANEKLFF,TGCGCCAGCAGCCCTCCCCTGGCGGGGGCTAATGAAAAACTGTTTTTT
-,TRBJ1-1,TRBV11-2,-,CASSLDVGTEAFF,TGTGCCAGCAGCTTAGATGTGGGGACTGAAGCTTTCTTT
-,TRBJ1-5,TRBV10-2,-,CASSGLVGSKNQPQHF,TGCGCCAGCAGTGGGTTGGTAGGGAGTAAGAATCAGCCCCAGCATTTT
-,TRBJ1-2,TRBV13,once,CASSLESGIDGYTF,TGTGCCAGCAGCTTAGAATCAGGGATAGATGGCTACACCTTC
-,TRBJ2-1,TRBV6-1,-,CASSEWLGEAYNEQFF,TGTGCCAGCAGTGAATGGTTAGGGGAGGCTTACAATGAGCAGTTCTTC
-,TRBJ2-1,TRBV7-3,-,CASSAGGFGSYNEQFF,TGTGCCAGCAGCGCAGGGGGGTTCGGCTCCTACAATGAGCAGTTCTTC
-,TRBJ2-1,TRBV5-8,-,CASSPRTELYNEQFF,TGTGCCAGCAGCCCACGGACAGAACTTTACAATGAGCAGTTCTTC
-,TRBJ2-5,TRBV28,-,CASSSPAMETQYF,TGTGCCAGCAGTTCCCCCGCTATGGAGACCCAGTACTTC
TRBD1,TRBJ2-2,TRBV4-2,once,CASSPGTGDTGELFF,TGTGCCAGCAGCCCCGGGACAGGGGACACCGGGGAGCTGTTTTTT
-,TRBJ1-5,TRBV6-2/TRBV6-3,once,CASSFQNSNQPQHF,TGTGCCAGCAGTTTCCAAAACAGCAATCAGCCCCAGCATTTT
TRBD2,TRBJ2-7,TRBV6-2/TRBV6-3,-,CASSQTLAATYEQYF,TGTGCCAGCAGCCAGACACTAGCGGCGACCTACGAGCAGTACTTC
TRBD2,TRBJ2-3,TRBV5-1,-,CASSLGGGSTDTQYF,TGCGCCAGCAGCTTGGGCGGGGGGAGCACAGATACGCAGTATTTT
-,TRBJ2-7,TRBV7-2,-,CASSLVTPSYEQYF,TGTGCCAGCAGCTTAGTTACGCCTTCCTACGAGCAGTACTTC
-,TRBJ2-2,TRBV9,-,CASSVEPNTGELFF,TGTGCCAGCAGCGTAGAGCCGAACACCGGGGAGCTGTTTTTT
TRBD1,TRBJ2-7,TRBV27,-,CASSPLDRVIHEQYF,TGTGCCAGCAGCCCACTGGACAGGGTGATCCACGAGCAGTACTTC
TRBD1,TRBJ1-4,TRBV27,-,CASGSEGAGEKLFF,TGTGCCAGCGGCTCCGAGGGGGCTGGGGAAAAACTGTTTTTT
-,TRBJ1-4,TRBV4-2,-,CASSLRTGNPNEKLFF,TGTGCCAGCAGCCTTCGTACAGGGAATCCTAATGAAAAACTGTTTTTT
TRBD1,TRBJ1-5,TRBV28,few,CASSPTGTGYIQPQHF,TGTGCCAGCAGTCCAACCGGGACAGGGTACATCCAGCCCCAGCATTTT
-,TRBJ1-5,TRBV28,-,CASTRQARGQPQHF,TGTGCCAGCACCCGGCAGGCAAGGGGTCAGCCCCAGCATTTT
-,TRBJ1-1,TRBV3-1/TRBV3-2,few,CASSRGRVTKAFF,TGTGCCAGCAGCCGGGGGAGGGTTACTAAAGCTTTCTTT
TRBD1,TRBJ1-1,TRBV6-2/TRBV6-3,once,CASSYPPGQEMNTEAFF,TGTGCCAGCAGTTACCCCCCCGGACAGGAGATGAACACTGAAGCTTTCTTT
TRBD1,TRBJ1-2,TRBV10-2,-,CASSNTGTGLFLREGYGYTF,TGCGCCAGCAGCAATACTGGGACAGGTTTATTCCTTCGAGAAGGCTATGGCTACACCTTC
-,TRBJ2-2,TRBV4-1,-,CASSLIAYTGELFF,TGCGCCAGCAGCCTGATAGCATACACCGGGGAGCTGTTTTTT
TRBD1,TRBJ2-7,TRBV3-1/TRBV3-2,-,CASSRADRGDEQYF,TGTGCCAGCAGCCGCGCGGACAGGGGCGACGAGCAGTACTTC
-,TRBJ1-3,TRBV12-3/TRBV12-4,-,CASSPRVGNTIYF,TGTGCCAGCAGCCCCAGGGTTGGAAACACCATATATTTT
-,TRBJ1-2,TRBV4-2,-,CASSPIQGNGYTF,TGTGCCAGCAGCCCAATACAGGGAAATGGCTACACCTTC
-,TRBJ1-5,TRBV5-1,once,CASSLAGAVSQPQHF,TGCGCCAGCAGCTTGGCAGGGGCGGTTAGTCAGCCCCAGCATTTT
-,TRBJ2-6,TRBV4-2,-,CASSQEGQGWTGANVLTF,TGTGCCAGCAGCCAAGAGGGGCAGGGATGGACTGGGGCCAACGTCCTGACTTTC
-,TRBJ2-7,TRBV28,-,CASSLTRRTYEQYF,TGTGCCAGCAGCCTCACTCGACGGACCTACGAGCAGTACTTC
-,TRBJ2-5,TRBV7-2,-,CASTPQESSETQYF,TGTGCCAGCACTCCTCAAGAAAGTTCGGAGACCCAGTACTTC
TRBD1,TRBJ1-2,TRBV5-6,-,CASSPRTGGNYGYTF,TGTGCCAGCAGCCCTAGGACAGGGGGGAACTATGGCTACACCTTC
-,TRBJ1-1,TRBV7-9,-,CASTTTGEAFF,TGTGCCAGCACCACCACAGGCGAAGCTTTCTTT
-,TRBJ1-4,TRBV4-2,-,CASSQANRDLIPNEKLFF,TGTGCCAGCAGCCAAGCTAACCGGGACTTAATACCTAATGAAAAACTGTTTTTT
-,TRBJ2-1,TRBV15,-,CATSRDRAGNSYNEQFF,TGTGCCACCAGCAGAGATCGGGCGGGAAACTCCTACAATGAGCAGTTCTTC
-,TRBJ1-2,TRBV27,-,CASGGSPNYGYTF,TGTGCCAGCGGTGGGTCGCCTAACTATGGCTACACCTTC